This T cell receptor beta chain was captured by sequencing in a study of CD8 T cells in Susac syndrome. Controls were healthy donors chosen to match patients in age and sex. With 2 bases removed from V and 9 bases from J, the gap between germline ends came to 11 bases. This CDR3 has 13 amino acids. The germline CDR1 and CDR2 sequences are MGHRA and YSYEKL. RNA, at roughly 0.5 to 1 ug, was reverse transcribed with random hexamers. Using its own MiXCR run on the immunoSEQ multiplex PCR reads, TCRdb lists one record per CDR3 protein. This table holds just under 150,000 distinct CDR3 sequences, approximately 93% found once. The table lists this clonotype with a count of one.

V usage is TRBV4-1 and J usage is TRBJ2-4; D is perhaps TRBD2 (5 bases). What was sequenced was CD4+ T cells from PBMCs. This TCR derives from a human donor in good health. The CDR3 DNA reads TGCGCCAGCAGCCAATACGGGATTGGCATTCAGTACTTC. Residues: CASSQYGIGIQYF.